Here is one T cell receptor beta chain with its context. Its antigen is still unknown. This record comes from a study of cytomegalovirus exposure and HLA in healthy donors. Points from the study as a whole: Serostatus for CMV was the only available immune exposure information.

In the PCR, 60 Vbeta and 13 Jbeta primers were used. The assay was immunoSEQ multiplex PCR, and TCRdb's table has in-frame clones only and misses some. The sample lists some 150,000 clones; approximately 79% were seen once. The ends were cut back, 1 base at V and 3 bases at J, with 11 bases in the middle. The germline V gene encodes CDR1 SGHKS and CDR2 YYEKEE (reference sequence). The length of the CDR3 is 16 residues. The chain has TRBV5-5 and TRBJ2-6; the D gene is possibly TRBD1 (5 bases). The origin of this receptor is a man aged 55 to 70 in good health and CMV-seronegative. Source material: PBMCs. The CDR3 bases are TGTGCCAGCAGCTTGCGAAGGGGATTTGGGGCCAACGTCCTGACTTTC. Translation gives CASSLRRGFGANVLTF.